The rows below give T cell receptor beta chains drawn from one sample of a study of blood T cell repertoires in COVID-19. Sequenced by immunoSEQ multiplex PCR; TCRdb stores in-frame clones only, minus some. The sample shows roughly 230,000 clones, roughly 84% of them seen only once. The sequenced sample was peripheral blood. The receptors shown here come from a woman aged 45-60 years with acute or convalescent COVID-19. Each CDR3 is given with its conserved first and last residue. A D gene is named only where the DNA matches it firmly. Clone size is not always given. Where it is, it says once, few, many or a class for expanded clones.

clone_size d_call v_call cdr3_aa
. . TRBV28 CASGFGGARREKLFF
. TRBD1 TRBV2 CASREMGTAVNEKLFF
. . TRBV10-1 CASSARGNGDEQFF
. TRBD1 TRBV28 CASSRQGYGYTF
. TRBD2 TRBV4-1 CASSRGLAGVGEQFF
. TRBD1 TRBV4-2 CASSRGTGGTGYTF
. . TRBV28 CASATGFQAYEQYF
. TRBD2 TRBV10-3 CAISANGLAENTGELFF
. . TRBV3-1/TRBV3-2 CASSQGKNQPQHF
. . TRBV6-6 CASGTRTDNTEAFF
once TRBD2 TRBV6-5 CASRTSGGELNEQFF
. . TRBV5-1 CASSLALPGDTIYF
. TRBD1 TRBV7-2 CASSFYRGKGGELFF
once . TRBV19 CASSILAGGTGELFF
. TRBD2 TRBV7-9 CASSYNRLAGGLYGEQFF
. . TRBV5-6 CASSLGLASYNEQFF
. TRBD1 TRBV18 CASSPRMPGQRQETQYF
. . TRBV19 CASSIVGDANEQYF
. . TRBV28 CASSSASGRLNEQFF
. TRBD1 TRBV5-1 CASSSRDRFSGKNIQYF
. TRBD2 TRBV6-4 CASRQLAGGPDTQYF
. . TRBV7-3 CASSSSSGRADTQYF
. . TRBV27 CASSRYQGLGLTDTQYF
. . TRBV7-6 CASSLDAGQYEQYF
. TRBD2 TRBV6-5 CATLIGTSLANEQFF
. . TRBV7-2 CASSLTGTHTEAFF
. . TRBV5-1 CASSLVQGTFEAFF
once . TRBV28 CASSLLVLVRPGSYEQYF
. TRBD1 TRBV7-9 CASSFGQGDGNEQFF
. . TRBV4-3 CASSQDAGSDYGYTF
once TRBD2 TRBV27 CASSPLAGGGYNEQFF
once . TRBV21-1 CAPSEGSNTGELFF
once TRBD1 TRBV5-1 CASSPKTGNNSPLHF
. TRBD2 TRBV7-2 CASSPGTSGGQVRETQYF
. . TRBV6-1 CASRPNRQGDHEQYF
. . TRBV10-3 CAITEENSYEQYF
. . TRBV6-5 CASSQEAEEKLFF
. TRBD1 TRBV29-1 CSVDKGTEYGYTF
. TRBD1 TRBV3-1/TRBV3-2 CASSKKTGAPGELFF
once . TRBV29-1 CSVRRGGGSDTQYF
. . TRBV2 CASSEVEPTGQPQHF
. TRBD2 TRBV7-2 CASSFAGGGATIVYEQYF
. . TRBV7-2 CASSPDRYQPQHF
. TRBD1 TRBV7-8 CASSEIWTGVRNSPLHF